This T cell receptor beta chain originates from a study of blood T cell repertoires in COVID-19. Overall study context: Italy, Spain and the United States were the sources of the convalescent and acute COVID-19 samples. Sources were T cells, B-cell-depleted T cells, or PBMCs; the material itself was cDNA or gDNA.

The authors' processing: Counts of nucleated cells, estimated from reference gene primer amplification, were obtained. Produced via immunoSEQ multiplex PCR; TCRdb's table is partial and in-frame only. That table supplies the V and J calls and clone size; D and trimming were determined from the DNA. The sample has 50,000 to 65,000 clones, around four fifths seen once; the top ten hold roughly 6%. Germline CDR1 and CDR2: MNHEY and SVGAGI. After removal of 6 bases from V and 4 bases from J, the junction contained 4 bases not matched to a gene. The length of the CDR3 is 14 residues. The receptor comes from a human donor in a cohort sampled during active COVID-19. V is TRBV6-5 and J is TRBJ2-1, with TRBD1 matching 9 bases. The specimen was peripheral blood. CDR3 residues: CASRPGQGYNEQFF. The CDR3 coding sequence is TGTGCCAGCAGGCCGGGACAGGGTTACAATGAGCAGTTCTTC.